The rows below give T cell receptor beta chains drawn from one sample of a study of cytomegalovirus exposure and HLA in healthy donors. Using immunoSEQ multiplex PCR, the repertoire was profiled, and TCRdb retains in-frame clones only, with some absent. The table lists approximately 71,000 clones, around 72% of them singletons, with about an eighth in the top ten. Input material: PBMCs. These receptors were obtained from a woman aged 40 to 55 in good health and CMV-seropositive. Both conserved end residues are part of each CDR3. D genes are given only for firm matches. Only part of the rows carry a size: once, few, many, or a class if the clone is expanded.

j_call d_call clone_size v_call cdr3_aa cdr3_nt
TRBJ2-7 TRBD2 few TRBV27 CASSNSGTDSYEQYF TGTGCCAGCAGTAACAGCGGGACCGACTCCTACGAGCAGTACTTC
TRBJ1-2 TRBD1 . TRBV5-6 CASSLRDSYGYTF TGTGCCAGCAGCTTGAGGGACAGCTATGGCTACACCTTC
TRBJ2-3 TRBD2 . TRBV9 CASSPFAGGLTDTQYF TGTGCCAGCAGCCCATTTGCGGGGGGACTCACAGATACGCAGTATTTT
TRBJ1-1 . many TRBV27 CASSFDRNTEAFF TGTGCCAGCAGTTTCGACAGGAACACTGAAGCTTTCTTT
TRBJ2-1 . . TRBV5-1 CASSPIGGATYNEQFF TGCGCCAGCAGCCCAATTGGGGGGGCGACGTACAATGAGCAGTTCTTC
TRBJ2-1 TRBD1 . TRBV6-5 CASSFTGTGNEQFF TGTGCCAGCAGTTTCACCGGGACAGGGAATGAGCAGTTCTTC
TRBJ2-7 . few TRBV27 CASRGEVSYEQYF TGTGCCAGCAGAGGGGAGGTCTCCTACGAGCAGTACTTC
TRBJ2-3 . few TRBV29-1 CSVGTLAPDTQYF TGCAGCGTTGGAACTCTAGCGCCAGATACGCAGTATTTT
TRBJ2-6 . few TRBV6-5 CASSTQESGANVLTF TGTGCCAGCAGTACCCAAGAGTCTGGGGCCAACGTCCTGACTTTC
TRBJ2-5 TRBD1 . TRBV18 CASSPRRTGGQETQYF TGTGCCAGCTCACCACGAAGGACAGGGGGTCAGGAGACCCAGTACTTC
TRBJ2-7 . few TRBV27 CASSSRNRHYEQYF TGTGCCAGCAGTTCCCGCAACAGACATTACGAGCAGTACTTC
TRBJ2-7 . . TRBV30 CAWSISNRAEQYF TGTGCCTGGAGTATCTCAAACAGGGCCGAGCAGTACTTC
TRBJ2-1 . . TRBV29-1 CSVCGDNTANEQFF TGCAGCGTTTGTGGGGACAACACCGCGAATGAGCAGTTCTTC
TRBJ2-3 . . TRBV2 CASSGIASTDTQYF TGTGCCAGCAGTGGAATAGCAAGCACAGATACGCAGTATTTT
TRBJ2-3 TRBD2 . TRBV29-1 CSVKTSGDIDTQYF TGCAGCGTGAAGACTAGCGGGGACATAGATACGCAGTATTTT
TRBJ2-7 . . TRBV10-1 CASGEGDYEQYF TGCGCCAGCGGGGAAGGGGATTACGAGCAGTACTTC
TRBJ2-7 TRBD1 . TRBV7-2 CASSLTGTGLWEQYF TGTGCCAGCAGCTTAACTGGGACAGGGCTCTGGGAGCAGTACTTC
TRBJ2-1 . . TRBV19 CASSIPGLLTANEQFF TGTGCCAGTAGTATACCGGGACTTCTTACCGCCAATGAGCAGTTCTTC
TRBJ2-5 . . TRBV5-4 CASSLDLQARGYQETQYF TGTGCCAGCAGCTTGGATCTTCAAGCGAGGGGGTACCAAGAGACCCAGTACTTC
TRBJ1-1 . . TRBV6-1 CASSTENTEAFF TGTGCCAGCAGTACTGAGAACACTGAAGCTTTCTTT
TRBJ1-2 TRBD1 . TRBV5-1 CASSLGDRGLEGYTF TGCGCCAGCAGCTTGGGGGACAGGGGGCTAGAAGGCTACACCTTC
TRBJ2-1 TRBD2 once TRBV9 CASSEGLAPQDLIQFF TGTGCCAGCAGCGAGGGACTAGCGCCTCAAGACCTCATTCAGTTCTTC
TRBJ2-1 . . TRBV2 CASSDPGEQFF TGTGCCAGCAGTGACCCGGGAGAGCAGTTCTTC
TRBJ2-2 TRBD1 few TRBV10-1 CATIPERGHTGELFF TGCGCCACCATTCCAGAAAGGGGGCACACCGGGGAGCTGTTTTTT
TRBJ2-3 TRBD2 . TRBV4-2 CASSRSLAGGMTDTQYF TGTGCCAGCAGCCGAAGTTTAGCGGGGGGGATGACAGATACGCAGTATTTT
TRBJ2-3 TRBD1 . TRBV14 CASSQDLTGFTDTQYF TGTGCCAGCAGCCAAGATCTGACAGGGTTCACAGATACGCAGTATTTT
TRBJ1-5 . few TRBV7-2 CASSPTYGGPYSNQPQHF TGTGCCAGCAGCCCGACATACGGAGGGCCTTATAGCAATCAGCCCCAGCATTTT
TRBJ2-7 TRBD1 . TRBV7-6 CASSQGRGQGGYEQYF TGTGCCAGCAGCCAGGGGAGGGGACAGGGGGGCTACGAGCAGTACTTC
TRBJ2-3 . . TRBV7-6 CASSLAPGESTDTQYF TGTGCCAGCAGCTTAGCTCCAGGCGAAAGCACAGATACGCAGTATTTT
TRBJ2-5 . . TRBV2 CASLGELGETQYF TGTGCCAGCTTAGGGGAACTCGGGGAGACCCAGTACTTC